Each of the 27 T cell receptor beta chains below was sequenced from the same sample in a study of blood T cell repertoires in COVID-19. Assay used: immunoSEQ multiplex PCR; TCRdb lists only in-frame clones, some missing. The sample consists of approximately 190,000 clones, approximately 84% of them appearing once. Sequenced input: peripheral blood. The receptors derive from a human donor with acute or convalescent COVID-19. The donor label of this sample is uncertain.

The J gene is TRBJ1-2, the V gene TRBV5-8; possibly TRBD1 for D (6 bases). The V gene lost 3 bases and the J gene lost 0 bases, with 9 bases spanning the gap. Germline assignment: CDR1 SGHTS and CDR2 YDEGEE. The CDR3 is 14 amino acids. Written as DNA, the CDR3 is TGTGCCAGCAGCTATGGACAGCCTAACTATGGCTACACCTTC. Encoded protein: CASSYGQPNYGYTF. Full variable domain (outside the CDR3, taken from reference TRBV5-8 and TRBJ1-2): EAGVTQSPTHLIKTRGQQATLRCSPISGHTSVYWYQQALGLGLQFLLWYDEGEERNRGNFPPRFSGRQFPNYSSELNVNALELEDSALYLCASSYGQPNYGYTFGSGTRLTVV.

This sequence joins TRBV7-9 and TRBJ2-3; the match to TRBD1 covers 7 bases. The CDR3 sequence is 14 residues long. Per the germline V gene, CDR1 is SEHNR and CDR2 is FQNEAQ (reference sequence). Trimming took 5 bases from V and 6 from J; bases not matched to a gene: 8. The CDR3 nucleotides are TGTGCCAGCAGCCGGGACAGCTTTGGCGATACGCAGTATTTT. Translating it yields CASSRDSFGDTQYF.

This clone was seen only a few times. This rearrangement joins TRBV10-3 to TRBJ1-3, with D perhaps TRBD1 (6 bases). The CDR3 extends over 13 amino acids. V lost 6 bases, J lost 3 bases, and 9 bases lay in between. The germline V gene has CDR1 ENHRY and CDR2 SYGVKD. Written as DNA, the CDR3 is TGTGCCATCAGAGGGACACTTGGAAACACCATATATTTT. Translated: CAIRGTLGNTIYF.

This clone was seen a handful of times. This sequence joins TRBV4-1 and TRBJ2-7, with TRBD2 matching 11 bases. This CDR3 region has 15 residues. CDR1 is MGHRA, CDR2 YSYEKL, per germline. The V segment lost 4 bases and the J segment 2 bases; nucleotides outside the gene matches: 4. CDR3 nucleotide sequence: TGCGCCAGCAGCCTGGAGACTAGCGGGGCCTACGAGCAGTACTTC. Amino acid sequence: CASSLETSGAYEQYF.

On this clone: Other DNA variants within this sample encode the same CDR3. The J gene is TRBJ1-1, the V gene TRBV25-1; 9 bases map to TRBD1. V lost 5 bases to trimming and J lost 0 bases; unmatched junction nucleotides: 7. The CDR3 length is 16 residues. Germline V gene lookup returns CDR1 MGHDK and CDR2 SYGVNS. CDR3 loop: CASSPTGTGLNTEAFF. The CDR3 bases are TGTGCCAGCAGTCCCACCGGGACAGGGCTGAACACTGAAGCTTTCTTT.

V and J are TRBV7-2 and TRBJ2-1; 10 nucleotides match TRBD2. The germline gives CDR1 SGHTA, CDR2 FQGNSA. The CDR3 totals 12 residues. Trimming at V came to 5 bases and at J to 12 bases, leaving 4 bases not matched to a gene. The CDR3 is CASSTASGRQFF. CDR3 coding DNA: TGTGCCAGCAGCACGGCTAGCGGGAGGCAGTTCTTC.

The chain couples TRBV7-8 to TRBJ2-7; D unresolved. The germline V gene encodes CDR1 SGHVS and CDR2 FQNEAQ. Trimming took off 3 bases at V and 0 bases at J, with 12 bases between the two ends. This CDR3 is built from 15 residues. CDR3 DNA sequence: TGTGCCAGCAGCTTGGAGCGACGAAGCTCCTACGAGCAGTACTTC. It specifies CASSLERRSSYEQYF.

The chain carries TRBV27 and TRBJ1-4, with D unclear. Per the germline V gene, CDR1 is MNHEY and CDR2 is SMNVEV (reference sequence). The CDR3 is 14 residues long. V was trimmed by 2 bases and J by 2 bases, leaving 6 bases between them. The DNA for the CDR3 is TGTGCCAGCAGTTTAGAGGCGACTAATGAAAAACTGTTTTTT. It specifies CASSLEATNEKLFF.

The chain combines TRBV19 with TRBJ2-7; TRBD2 agrees at 9 bases. Germline loops: CDR1 LNHDA, CDR2 SQIVND (reference sequence). The CDR3 runs 16 residues. The V gene end was trimmed by 7 bases and the J gene end by 6 bases; junction bases not matched to a gene: 16. In DNA form, the CDR3 reads TGTGCCAGTACCATTACCGGACTAGCGACATTGAGCGAGCAGTACTTC. The encoded protein is CASTITGLATLSEQYF. Full variable domain (outside the CDR3, taken from reference TRBV19 and TRBJ2-7): DGGITQSPKYLFRKEGQNVTLSCEQNLNHDAMYWYRQDPGQGLRLIYYSQIVNDFQKGDIAEGYSVSREKKESFPLTVTSAQKNPTAFYLCASTITGLATLSEQYFGPGTRLTVT.

V usage is TRBV27 and J usage is TRBJ2-3; 9 nucleotides match TRBD1. CDR3 size: 16 residues. Germline values: CDR1 MNHEY, CDR2 SMNVEV (reference sequence). Trimming cost V 6 bases and J 4 bases; bases outside gene matches: 11. The CDR3 sequence: CASSLWTGAGADTQYF. DNA of the CDR3: TGTGCCAGCAGCCTTTGGACAGGGGCGGGGGCAGATACGCAGTATTTT.

The chain joins TRBV6-5 to TRBJ2-7; D not resolved. V shed 6 bases and J shed 6 bases, with 9 bases lying between them. The germline CDR1 and CDR2 sequences are MNHEY and SVGAGI. The CDR3 contains 11 residues. CDR3 in DNA: TGTGCCAGCAGCGGAGCTCGCGAGCAGTACTTC. This translates into CASSGAREQYF.

The table lists this clone with a few counts. The chain employs TRBV5-4 and TRBJ2-2, with D possibly TRBD2 on 5 matching bases. The V gene's germline CDR1 is SGHNT and CDR2 YYREEE (reference sequence). Trimming left V 0 bases short and J 6 bases short, with 12 bases between. This CDR3 has 15 amino acids. In DNA form, the CDR3 reads TGTGCCAGCAGCTTGGCCGGGGTCCAAGCCGGGGAGCTGTTTTTT. Protein product: CASSLAGVQAGELFF.

The rearrangement uses TRBV6-2 or TRBV6-3 and TRBJ2-5; weak D call: TRBD2 (5 bases). The V gene lost 2 bases and the J gene lost 5 bases, with 15 bases spanning the gap. The CDR3 extends over 15 amino acids. Germline V lookup: CDR1 MNHEY, CDR2 SVGEGT. CDR3 loop: CASSYRRGLQETQYF. DNA of the CDR3: TGTGCCAGCAGTTACCGTCGAGGGCTTCAGGAGACCCAGTACTTC.

The chain is built from TRBV12-3 or TRBV12-4 and TRBJ1-2; D uncertain. This CDR3 spans 12 amino acids. Trimming removed 5 bases at V and 8 bases at J, with 12 bases between. CDR3 protein: CASSRGTSGYTF. CDR3 in DNA: TGTGCCAGCAGTCGAGGAACGAGCGGCTACACCTTC.

The V call is TRBV18, the J call TRBJ1-1; a weak D match, TRBD1 (5 bases). This CDR3 has 16 amino acids. Trimming took 4 bases from V and 1 from J, leaving 16 bases between them. Germline V gene data show CDR1 as KGHSH and CDR2 as LQKENI. Here the CDR3 reads CASSLQSGGGNTEAFF. For the CDR3, the DNA is TGTGCCAGCTCACTACAATCGGGCGGGGGGAACACTGAAGCTTTCTTT.

The CDR3 is CASKIPTQNIQYF. CDR3 nucleotide sequence: TGTGCCAGCAAGATCCCTACCCAAAACATTCAGTACTTC. The genes are TRBV27 and TRBJ2-4; D is uncertain. CDR1 and CDR2 from the germline V gene are MNHEY and SMNVEV (reference sequence). Trimming stripped 7 bases from V and 5 bases from J, with 12 bases between. CDR3 size: 13 residues.

The chain couples TRBV19 to TRBJ2-5; 14 nucleotides agree with TRBD2. V shed 3 bases, J shed 9 bases, and the junction held 3 bases outside the gene matches. Germline V gene sequence: CDR1 LNHDA, CDR2 SQIVND (reference sequence). The CDR3 runs 14 residues. CDR3 protein: CASSIRGLAGAQYF. The CDR3 nucleotides are TGTGCCAGTAGTATCCGGGGACTAGCGGGAGCCCAGTACTTC.

The chain couples TRBV28 to TRBJ2-5, with 10 bases fitting TRBD2. Germline lookup yields CDR1 MDHEN and CDR2 SYDVKM. J was trimmed by 9 bases and V by 1 base; bases with no gene match: 14. This CDR3 has 17 amino acids. The CDR3 protein is CASSLSSGLAGVSAQYF. CDR3 nucleotides: TGTGCCAGCAGTTTATCCTCGGGGCTAGCGGGAGTTTCGGCCCAGTACTTC.

This sequence joins TRBV5-1 and TRBJ1-1, with 8 bases that match TRBD1. The V gene end was trimmed by 4 bases and the J gene end by 1 base; junction bases not matched to a gene: 6. Germline CDR1 is SGHRS and CDR2 is YFSETQ. The CDR3 contains 15 residues. CDR3 sequence reads: CASSPGDRWNTEAFF. CDR3 sequence (DNA): TGCGCCAGCAGCCCTGGGGACAGGTGGAACACTGAAGCTTTCTTT.

The chain employs TRBV13 and TRBJ2-1; 8 nucleotides line up with TRBD2. The CDR3 runs to 18 residues. The V gene's germline CDR1 is PRHDT and CDR2 FYEKMQ (reference sequence). The J segment lost 0 bases and the V segment lost 0 bases, leaving 7 bases of the junction unmatched. The CDR3 nucleotides read TGTGCCAGCAGCTTAGGACTAGCGGAGCTCAGCTCCTACAATGAGCAGTTCTTC. This gives the protein CASSLGLAELSSYNEQFF.

This clone showed up just a few times. The J gene is TRBJ2-7, the V gene TRBV27, with 8 bases matching TRBD1. The CDR3 is 15 residues long. Germline V gene sequence: CDR1 MNHEY, CDR2 SMNVEV (reference sequence). Trimming took 2 bases from V and 4 from J; bases not matched to a gene: 7. The CDR3 sequence: CASSLTQGAGYEQYF. CDR3 sequence (DNA): TGTGCCAGCAGTTTAACCCAGGGGGCGGGATACGAGCAGTACTTC.

V and J are TRBV19 and TRBJ1-3; no firm D call. Germline CDR1 is LNHDA and CDR2 is SQIVND (reference sequence). The CDR3 runs 15 residues. Trimming removed 3 bases at V and 0 bases at J, with 9 bases between. CDR3 in amino acids: CASSMLGISGNTIYF. The DNA of the CDR3 is TGTGCCAGTAGTATGTTGGGCATCTCTGGAAACACCATATATTTT.

This sequence joins TRBV27 and TRBJ1-1; 11 bases fit TRBD1. Germline V gives CDR1 MNHEY, CDR2 SMNVEV (reference sequence). The CDR3 is made up of 11 amino acids. V gave up 10 bases and J gave up 10 bases; unmatched junction bases: 5. CDR3 DNA sequence: TGTGCCACAAAGGACAGGGGGCGAGCTTTCTTT. As protein: CATKDRGRAFF.

V gene TRBV27 combines with J gene TRBJ2-3, with 8 positions matching TRBD1. The CDR3 is made up of 16 amino acids. V was clipped by 5 bases and J by 3 bases; unmatched bases: 10. Germline lookup yields CDR1 MNHEY and CDR2 SMNVEV (reference sequence). CDR3 nucleotides: TGTGCCAGCAGTACGAGCAGGACAGGGAGAACAGATACGCAGTATTTT. Amino acid sequence: CASSTSRTGRTDTQYF.

Here the CDR3 DNA reads TGCGCCAGCAGCTTGGGGGACAGGGGTTCCGGCTCACCCCTCCACTTT. The encoded protein is CASSLGDRGSGSPLHF. V gene TRBV5-1 combines with J gene TRBJ1-6; 10 bases are a match to TRBD1. J was trimmed by 10 bases and V by 0 bases; bases with no gene match: 7. The CDR3 spans 16 residues. Germline V CDR1 and CDR2: SGHRS, YFSETQ. Variable domain in full (rest from reference TRBV5-1 and TRBJ1-6): KAGVTQTPRYLIKTRGQQVTLSCSPISGHRSVSWYQQTPGQGLQFLFEYFSETQRNKGNFPGRFSGRQFSNSRSEMNVSTLELGDSALYLCASSLGDRGSGSPLHFGNGTRLTVT.

This clone has just a few counts. The V call is TRBV7-2, the J call TRBJ2-1; no firm D call. Looked up from germline, CDR1 is SGHTA and CDR2 is FQGNSA. CDR3 size: 14 residues. V lost 5 bases and J lost 7, with 15 bases in between. The CDR3 spells CASSPVASRNEQFF. Written as DNA, the CDR3 is TGTGCCAGCAGCCCAGTGGCTAGTCGAAATGAGCAGTTCTTC.

The sample holds a few counts of this clone. CDR3 sequence reads: CASRDVPTENTEAFF. The CDR3 DNA reads as TGTGCAAGTCGCGACGTACCCACAGAGAACACTGAAGCTTTCTTT. The chain employs TRBV12-2 and TRBJ1-1; the D call in the table, TRBD1, was not verified against the DNA. TRBV12-2 is an annotated pseudogene. The CDR3 runs to 15 residues.